This T cell receptor (beta chain) was obtained from a study of blood T cell repertoires in COVID-19. Study background: COVID-19 samples, acute and convalescent, were from the United States, Italy and Spain. Sample material is recorded as cDNA or gDNA derived from T cells, B-cell-depleted T cells, or PBMCs.

Under the authors' procedure: The assay estimated nucleated cells by amplifying reference gene primers. Clones were sequenced by immunoSEQ multiplex PCR, and TCRdb holds only the in-frame ones, with some missing. That table furnishes V, J and clone size, whereas the DNA furnished D and trimming. In the table there are approximately 150,000 clones, 80% to 90% of which are singletons. Germline V CDR1 and CDR2: SGHVS, FQNEAQ. The CDR3 is 14 amino acids. Trimming left V 5 bases short and J 0 bases short, with 10 bases between. This rearrangement joins TRBV7-8 to TRBJ1-1, with D unresolved. The sample comprised peripheral blood. This receptor was taken from a human donor in a cohort sampled during active COVID-19. In DNA form, the CDR3 reads TGTGCCAGCAGCCTAGTTCGGGTGAACACTGAAGCTTTCTTT. Translated: CASSLVRVNTEAFF.